The 27 T cell receptor beta chains below all came from one sample that was sequenced in a study of T-cell reconstitution after alpha-beta-depleted transplantation in children (dated by TCRdb to the mid-2010s). What the treatment or condition label conveys for this sample: allogeneic hematopoietic cell transplantation with graft depleted of TCRalphabeta T cells and CD19 B cells. Libraries were made using PCR. The instrument was an Illumina HiSeq 2500. To normalize quantification of the TCRbeta repertoire, the TCR libraries were built with molecular barcoding that relied on unique molecular identifiers. The public reads were reprocessed in TCRdb via fastp at Q25 and MiXCR, keeping in-frame beta chains. Rows are combined by CDR3 protein, so each entry shows the most common genes and DNA. The sample profile shows about 870,000 distinct CDR3 sequences; roughly 15% of them were found once. Approximately 5% of the sample is taken by the ten largest.

This sample comprised PBMCs, mostly from graft donor cells, obtained 360 days after TCRalphabeta/CD19-depleted stem cell transplant. These receptors were collected from a male patient between 5 and 17 years old who had a stem cell transplant for acute lymphoblastic leukemia, so the T cells may come from the graft donor.

The chain joins TRBV4-1 to TRBJ2-7; either TRBD1 or TRBD2 may supply D (5 bases each). Germline assignment: CDR1 MGHRA and CDR2 YSYEKL. The V end was cut by 2 bases, the J end by 6 bases, with 8 bases between. The CDR3 totals 12 residues. The CDR3 DNA is TGCGCCAGCAGCCAATGGGGGTCCGAGCAGTACTTC. Its protein is CASSQWGSEQYF.

Details on this clonotype: This could be a read error, since a much larger clone is one nucleotide away. The V gene is TRBV15, the J gene TRBJ2-2; possibly TRBD1 or TRBD2 for D (5 bases each). Trimming took off 0 bases at V and 6 bases at J, with 8 bases between the two ends. CDR3 length equals 14 residues. Germline V lookup: CDR1 LNHNV, CDR2 YYDKDF (reference sequence). For the CDR3, the DNA is TGTGCCACCAGCAGAGATCTGGGGGCCGGGGAGCTGTTTTTT. The encoded protein is CATSRDLGAGELFF.

This clonotype was seen more than once but under ten times. CDR3 loop: CATRGGTSGRGTYNEQFF. CDR3 sequence (DNA): TGCGCCACCCGGGGGGGGACTAGCGGGAGAGGGACCTACAATGAGCAGTTCTTC. The chain links TRBV5-1 to TRBJ2-1; 14 nucleotides match TRBD2. Germline CDR1 SGHRS, CDR2 YFSETQ. The CDR3 has 18 amino acids. Unmatched junction bases numbered 13, after V lost 9 bases and J lost 2 bases.

CDR3 sequence reads: CASSGTGARTDTQYF. CDR3 DNA sequence: TGCGCCAGCAGCGGGACAGGGGCCCGCACAGATACGCAGTATTTT. V gene TRBV5-1 combines with J gene TRBJ2-3, with 10 bases lining up with TRBD1. Trimming cost V 4 bases and J 1 base; bases outside gene matches: 3. The CDR3 is 15 residues long. The V gene's germline CDR1 is SGHRS and CDR2 YFSETQ.

This chain connects TRBV5-5 to TRBJ1-4; the match to TRBD1 covers 9 bases. The CDR3 consists of 13 residues. J lost 8 bases, V lost 4 bases, and 3 bases had no gene match. CDR1 is SGHKS, CDR2 YYEKEE, per germline (reference sequence). The CDR3 coding sequence is TGTGCCAGCAGCGGGACAGGGAACGAAAAACTGTTTTTT. Translating it yields CASSGTGNEKLFF.

This clonotype was observed a handful of times. The chain has TRBV4-1 and TRBJ1-1, with no clear D. This CDR3 comprises 15 residues. Germline V gives CDR1 MGHRA, CDR2 YSYEKL. V was pared by 0 bases and J by 5 bases, with 13 bases between. CDR3 coding DNA: TGCGCCAGCAGCCAAGATTTTGCGGGAGGAACTGAAGCTTTCTTT. This sequence encodes CASSQDFAGGTEAFF.

This clonotype was picked up a small number of times. The CDR3 spells CASSKLGSEYEQYF. In DNA form, the CDR3 reads TGTGCCAGCAGTAAGCTCGGTAGCGAGTACGAGCAGTACTTC. The chain joins TRBV27 to TRBJ2-7, with TRBD2 as a possible D gene (5 bases). The CDR3 is 14 amino acids. Trimming stripped 5 bases from V and 4 bases from J, with 15 bases between. Germline V CDR1 and CDR2: MNHEY, SMNVEV (reference sequence).

J is TRBJ1-4 and V is TRBV5-1; D is unresolved. This CDR3 is 17 amino acids long. The germline V and J ends were trimmed by 4 bases and 7 bases, with 23 bases remaining between them. Germline V gene lookup returns CDR1 SGHRS and CDR2 YFSETQ. CDR3 amino acids: CASSNREGRSAGEKLFF. The CDR3 DNA reads TGCGCCAGCAGCAACCGTGAGGGTCGCTCGGCGGGTGAAAAACTGTTTTTT.

Many counts were recorded for this clonotype. J is TRBJ2-2 and V is TRBV20-1, with D tentatively TRBD2 (6 bases). Germline V gives CDR1 DFQATT, CDR2 SNEGSKA (reference sequence). The CDR3 runs to 15 residues. V lost 2 bases and J lost 4, with 14 bases in between. The CDR3 coding sequence is TGCAGTGCTAGATCCGCGGGGCGTGTCACCGGGGAGCTGTTTTTT. It codes for CSARSAGRVTGELFF.

This clonotype was recorded at least ten times. The genes are TRBV18 and TRBJ2-1; D assignment may be TRBD1 or TRBD2 (5 bases each). The CDR3 covers 12 residues. The germline V and J ends were trimmed by 1 base and 8 bases, with 6 bases remaining between them. The V gene's germline CDR1 is KGHSH and CDR2 LQKENI. The CDR3 DNA reads TGTGCCAGCTCACCACGGGGGTATGAGCAGTTCTTC. This gives the protein CASSPRGYEQFF.

This clonotype has more than one count but fewer than ten. The CDR3 DNA sequence: TGTGCCAGCAGCTTACTAGGGGGAGGAGGGGCCAACGTCCTGACTTTC. It specifies CASSLLGGGGANVLTF. V usage is TRBV7-3 and J usage is TRBJ2-6; D is tentatively TRBD1 or TRBD2 (6 bases each). This CDR3 spans 16 amino acids. The germline V and J ends were trimmed by 2 bases and 4 bases, with 12 bases remaining between them. Germline V CDR1 and CDR2: SGHTA, FQGTGA.

This clonotype was observed a handful of times. This sequence joins TRBV5-1 and TRBJ1-4; unclear D gene. The V and J ends lost 2 bases and 7 bases respectively, with 9 bases between them. The CDR3 totals 13 residues. CDR1 SGHRS and CDR2 YFSETQ come from the germline V gene. CDR3 amino acids: CASSFQAAEKLFF. The DNA for the CDR3 is TGCGCCAGCAGCTTTCAGGCAGCTGAAAAACTGTTTTTT.

In DNA, the CDR3 is TGTGCCAGCAACGTCCCGGAATTGGGCACAGATACGCAGTATTTT. Its translation is CASNVPELGTDTQYF. The chain uses TRBV9 and TRBJ2-3; no reliable D call. CDR1 SGDLS and CDR2 YYNGEE come from the germline V gene. Trimming pared 6 bases from V and 1 base from J, leaving 15 bases between. This CDR3 has 15 amino acids.

V is TRBV12-3 or TRBV12-4 and J is TRBJ2-4; no definite D call. Trimming cost V 5 bases and J 5 bases, with 16 bases left between them. The CDR3 contains 15 residues. This CDR3 is CASSPHAALQNIQYF. The DNA for the CDR3 is TGTGCCAGCAGTCCCCACGCAGCCCTCCAAAACATTCAGTACTTC.

The chain uses TRBV5-1 and TRBJ2-3; D is uncertain. The V end lost 0 bases, the J end lost 0 bases, and 5 bases lay between the germline ends. The V gene's germline CDR1 is SGHRS and CDR2 YFSETQ. There are 14 residues in the CDR3. CDR3 in DNA: TGCGCCAGCAGCTTGGTCACTAGCACAGATACGCAGTATTTT. Translated: CASSLVTSTDTQYF.

This clonotype was found many times. CDR3 in DNA: TGTGCCAGTACTGTGGACAGGGACACAACTAATGAAAAACTGTTTTTT. Amino acids: CASTVDRDTTNEKLFF. The chain combines TRBV19 with TRBJ1-4; 8 bases map to TRBD1. The germline CDR1 and CDR2 sequences are LNHDA and SQIVND (reference sequence). The CDR3 consists of 16 residues. J lost 0 bases, V lost 7 bases, and 7 bases had no gene match.

This clonotype has more than one count but fewer than ten. The genes are TRBV12-3 or TRBV12-4 and TRBJ1-1; 8 nucleotides align to TRBD1. The length of the CDR3 is 14 residues. Germline trimming cut 5 bases from V and 4 bases from J; bases unmatched to any gene: 6. CDR3 DNA: TGTGCCAGCAGTCCCCGGACAGGGATCACTGAAGCTTTCTTT. Protein sequence: CASSPRTGITEAFF.

V is TRBV7-9 and J is TRBJ1-5, with 9 bases aligning to TRBD1. CDR3 length: 15 amino acids. CDR1 and CDR2 from the germline V gene are SEHNR and FQNEAQ (reference sequence). V gave up 1 base and J gave up 5 bases; unmatched junction bases: 3. As DNA, the CDR3 is TGTGCCAGCAGCTTAGGGACAGGGGTAGATCAGCCCCAGCATTTT. Its protein is CASSLGTGVDQPQHF.

This chain links TRBV7-2 with TRBJ2-5; D unclear. With 5 bases removed from V and 5 bases from J, the gap between germline ends came to 15 bases. The CDR3 runs 14 residues. The germline V gene has CDR1 SGHTA and CDR2 FQGNSA. CDR3 nucleotides: TGTGCCAGCAGCGGCTCACGGGCGAGGGAGACCCAGTACTTC. Amino acids: CASSGSRARETQYF.

This clonotype was seen a handful of times. One end of the junction does not line up with germline, which may come from a read error. The chain recombines TRBV29-1 with TRBJ2-1, with 9 bases matching TRBD2. Germline loops: CDR1 SQVTM, CDR2 ANQGSEA. The CDR3 length is 11 residues. The CDR3 DNA is TGCAGCGTTGAAGAGGGACTAGCTCTGGTCTTC. Translated, it gives CSVEEGLALVF.

This clonotype has a handful of counts. The chain couples TRBV6-5 to TRBJ1-5, with 11 bases fitting TRBD1. CDR1 is MNHEY and CDR2 is SVGAGI in the germline V gene. The V segment lost 0 bases and the J segment 7 bases; nucleotides outside the gene matches: 8. The CDR3 is 17 residues long. The CDR3 bases are TGTGCCAGCAGTTACTCTCGCCGGACAGGGGGCAGCCAGCCCCAGCATTTT. Protein: CASSYSRRTGGSQPQHF.

This chain uses TRBV7-3 with TRBJ2-1; D is undetermined. V was shortened by 5 bases and J by 0 bases, with 14 bases between the two germline ends. The CDR3 spans 16 residues. The germline gives CDR1 SGHTA, CDR2 FQGTGA. CDR3 residues: CASSPTTQSSYNEQFF. In DNA, the CDR3 is TGTGCCAGCAGCCCGACGACCCAGAGCTCCTACAATGAGCAGTTCTTC.

The chain combines TRBV5-1 with TRBJ2-7; no clear D. Germline CDR1 and CDR2: SGHRS and YFSETQ. Trimming took off 5 bases at V and 1 base at J, with 13 bases between the two ends. This CDR3 comprises 14 residues. CDR3 DNA sequence: TGCGCCAGCAGAGTAGGGATCGGGTCCTACGAGCAGTACTTC. Translating gives CASRVGIGSYEQYF.

This sequence joins TRBV29-1 and TRBJ2-1; maybe TRBD1 (6 bases). The V end lost 4 bases, the J end lost 8 bases, and 9 bases lay between the germline ends. The CDR3 spans 11 residues. The V gene's germline CDR1 is SQVTM and CDR2 ANQGSEA. The CDR3 region has the DNA TGCAGCGTTGTTACAGGGTATGAGCAGTTCTTC. It translates to CSVVTGYEQFF.

This clonotype came up a few times. For the CDR3, the DNA is TGTGCCAGCAGCGTCGCACTAGCGGTCGGGGAGCTGTTTTTT. Its translation: CASSVALAVGELFF. The rearrangement joins TRBV9 to TRBJ2-2, with 8 nucleotides matching TRBD2. V shed 2 bases and J 7 bases; nucleotides not matched to a gene: 4. CDR1 is SGDLS and CDR2 is YYNGEE in the germline V gene. The CDR3 has 14 residues.

There are a few counts of this clonotype. V gene TRBV5-1 combines with J gene TRBJ2-3; maybe TRBD2 (6 bases). Germline V CDR1 and CDR2: SGHRS, YFSETQ. V was cut by 3 bases and J by 1 base, with 15 bases left in between. The CDR3 spans 16 residues. The CDR3 nucleotides read TGCGCCAGCAGCTACCAGGGAGGCGAGCGCACAGATACGCAGTATTTT. It translates to CASSYQGGERTDTQYF.

This clonotype was recorded a few times. The CDR3 is CSARDWSGGRVDQPQHF. The CDR3 bases are TGCAGTGCTAGAGATTGGTCCGGTGGCAGGGTTGATCAGCCCCAGCATTTT. The chain has TRBV20-1 and TRBJ1-5; possibly TRBD1 for D (5 bases). Germline assignment: CDR1 DFQATT and CDR2 SNEGSKA (reference sequence). This CDR3 region has 17 residues. V shed 0 bases and J shed 5 bases, with 20 bases lying between them.